The clone carrying this T cell receptor beta chain was counted many times. The data are from a study of T cells after yellow fever vaccination. Germline V gene lookup returns CDR1 SGHNT and CDR2 YYREEE (reference sequence). The CDR3 sequence is 15 residues long. V lost 5 bases to trimming and J lost 2 bases; unmatched junction nucleotides: 8. By 5'RACE template switching, TCR cDNA was produced, with a universal primer site and UMIs added in the process. TCRdb re-called the 5' RACE reads with MiXCR, one entry per CDR3 protein. The sample comprises about 300,000 distinct CDR3 sequences, 3% to 4.5% of which are singletons, and approximately 25% rests with the top ten.

The rearrangement joins TRBV5-4 to TRBJ2-3, with 7 bases fitting TRBD1. The material sequenced was PBMCs, taken 5 days after the yellow fever booster vaccination. The source of this sequence is a man aged 18 to 35 who received the YFV17D yellow fever vaccine. This CDR3 is CASRPGQANTDTQYF. The CDR3 bases are TGTGCCAGCAGACCTGGACAGGCCAACACAGATACGCAGTATTTT.